This entry lists 14 T cell receptor beta chains sequenced from one sample in a study of blood T cell repertoires in COVID-19. Some clones are missing from TCRdb's copy, which holds only in-frame ones; the method was immunoSEQ multiplex PCR. The sample comprises about 55,000 clones, around 83% of which are singletons, and under 2% rests with the top ten. The sequenced sample consisted of peripheral blood. Receptor source: a woman aged 55-70 years with acute or convalescent COVID-19.

This rearrangement joins TRBV18 to TRBJ1-1; 7 bases are shared with TRBD1. Germline V lookup: CDR1 KGHSH, CDR2 LQKENI. The CDR3 spans 13 residues. Unmatched junction bases numbered 2, after V lost 4 bases and J lost 3 bases. The DNA for the CDR3 is TGTGCCAGCTCACGCGACAGGGACACTGAAGCTTTCTTT. Its protein product is CASSRDRDTEAFF.

This clone has only a few counts. The V gene is TRBV7-3, the J gene TRBJ2-1, with D hard to call. V was pared by 1 base and J by 0 bases, with 10 bases between. The CDR3 has 16 amino acids. Germline-derived CDR1 and CDR2 are SGHTA and FQGTGA. The DNA for the CDR3 is TGTGCCAGCAGCTTAAGCGGCCCTAGCTCCTACAATGAGCAGTTCTTC. This codes for CASSLSGPSSYNEQFF.

The chain recombines TRBV19 with TRBJ2-2; TRBD1 aligns across 10 bases. CDR1 is LNHDA and CDR2 is SQIVND in the germline V gene (reference sequence). The CDR3 runs to 15 residues. J was trimmed by 6 bases and V by 6 bases; bases with no gene match: 7. CDR3 sequence reads: CASRIGTGAAGELFF. The CDR3 DNA reads TGTGCCAGTAGAATTGGGACAGGGGCCGCCGGGGAGCTGTTTTTT.

This chain joins TRBV7-3 and TRBJ2-1; D call uncertain. CDR1 is SGHTA, CDR2 FQGTGA, per germline. The CDR3 contains 14 residues. V shed 4 bases and J shed 2 bases, with 9 bases lying between them. CDR3: CASSSAGTYNEQFF. In nucleotides, the CDR3 is TGTGCCAGCAGCTCCGCAGGAACCTACAATGAGCAGTTCTTC.

This clone was seen a few times. The V call is TRBV5-6, the J call TRBJ2-5; TRBD1 matches 10 bases. CDR1 SGHDT and CDR2 YYEEEE come from the germline V gene. J gave up 4 bases and V 5 bases, and 8 bases lay outside the gene matches. The CDR3 consists of 15 residues. The DNA of the CDR3 is TGTGCCAGCAGTGCAACCGGGACAGGGGTAGAGACCCAGTACTTC. This gives the protein CASSATGTGVETQYF.

V gene TRBV2 combines with J gene TRBJ2-7, with 7 bases identical to TRBD2. The germline gives CDR1 SNHLY, CDR2 FYNNEI. The V and J ends lost 5 bases and 7 bases, in that order; junction bases with no gene match: 8. CDR3 length: 13 residues. This CDR3 is CASSLGLVVEQYF. The CDR3 region has the DNA TGTGCCAGCAGTCTAGGACTAGTGGTTGAGCAGTACTTC.

V and J are TRBV5-1 and TRBJ2-3, with 12 bases aligning to TRBD2. After removal of 1 base from V and 10 bases from J, the junction contained 10 bases not matched to a gene. CDR3 length: 16 amino acids. Germline V CDR1 and CDR2: SGHRS, YFSETQ. DNA of the CDR3: TGCGCCAGCAGCTTGTGGACTAGCGGGATGTTCCGTCCGCAGTATTTT. Its protein product is CASSLWTSGMFRPQYF.

V gene TRBV14 combines with J gene TRBJ2-7; 10 bases map to TRBD1. Trimming removed 5 bases from V and 2 bases from J; junction bases left unmatched: 6. The CDR3 totals 15 residues. Germline CDR1 and CDR2: SGHDN and FVKESK. The CDR3 here is CASSARTGGTYEQYF. CDR3 sequence (DNA): TGTGCCAGCAGCGCCCGGACAGGGGGAACCTACGAGCAGTACTTC.

This clone showed up just once. The V and J genes are TRBV19 and TRBJ1-1; 8 bases map to TRBD1. CDR3 length: 15 residues. V was pared by 3 bases and J by 5 bases, with 8 bases of the junction left unmatched. Looked up from germline, CDR1 is LNHDA and CDR2 is SQIVND (reference sequence). The CDR3 sequence is CASSIRQGRRTEAFF. The CDR3, as DNA: TGTGCCAGTAGTATCCGACAGGGGAGGAGGACTGAAGCTTTCTTT.

The genes are TRBV19 and TRBJ2-7; the match to TRBD2 covers 10 bases. Germline assignment: CDR1 LNHDA and CDR2 SQIVND (reference sequence). The CDR3 totals 16 residues. V trimming: 4 bases; J trimming: 2 bases; junction bases outside the gene matches: 8. The CDR3 protein is CASSTDLAGGTYEQYF. The CDR3 nucleotides read TGTGCCAGTAGTACGGACTTAGCGGGGGGCACCTACGAGCAGTACTTC.

The chain employs TRBV3-1 (or the pseudogene TRBV3-2) and TRBJ2-7; D is unclear. CDR3 length: 15 amino acids. Per germline, CDR1 LGHDT and CDR2 YNNKEL (reference sequence). Trimming cost V 2 bases and J 6 bases, with 17 bases left between them. The CDR3 here is CASSQNLLANLEQYF. The CDR3 region has the DNA TGTGCCAGCAGCCAAAACCTCCTCGCGAACCTCGAGCAGTACTTC.

The chain carries TRBV4-1 and TRBJ2-2; TRBD1 is a possible D gene (5 bases). Germline-derived CDR1 and CDR2 are MGHRA and YSYEKL. The CDR3 covers 16 residues. The germline V and J ends were trimmed by 1 base and 7 bases, with 16 bases remaining between them. Here the CDR3 reads CASSQGQTVRVGELFF. CDR3 nucleotides: TGCGCCAGCAGCCAAGGACAGACCGTTCGGGTCGGGGAGCTGTTTTTT.

V is TRBV30 and J is TRBJ2-1; 11 nucleotides match TRBD1. The V gene end was trimmed by 3 bases and the J gene end by 6 bases; junction bases not matched to a gene: 7. This CDR3 is built from 15 residues. CDR1 is GTSNPN and CDR2 is SVGIG in the germline V gene (reference sequence). The CDR3 here is CAWRAAGQGGNEQFF. CDR3 sequence (DNA): TGTGCCTGGAGGGCCGCGGGACAGGGGGGCAATGAGCAGTTCTTC. Together with reference TRBV30 and TRBJ2-1, the CDR3 gives the full variable domain: SQTIHQWPATLVQPVGSPLSLECTVEGTSNPNLYWYRQAAGRGLQLLFYSVGIGQISSEVPQNLSASRPQDRQFILSSKKLLLSDSGFYLCAWRAAGQGGNEQFFGPGTRLTVL.

The J gene is TRBJ1-4, the V gene TRBV18; D is perhaps TRBD1 (5 bases). Trimming removed 2 bases from V and 8 bases from J, with 18 bases in between. The CDR3 runs 16 residues. Germline values: CDR1 KGHSH, CDR2 LQKENI. The CDR3: CASSPVSDSQGEKLFF. CDR3 DNA sequence: TGTGCCAGCTCACCAGTTTCCGACTCGCAGGGCGAAAAACTGTTTTTT.